A selection of T cell receptor beta chains follows, all from one sample in a study of blood T cells in healthy people across ages. TCRdb itself ran the 5' RACE reads through MiXCR, one entry per CDR3 protein. The sample gives under 850,000 distinct CDR3 sequences, 35% to 40% of which show up once; roughly 13% is in the top ten. Input material: blood. The receptors originated from a man aged 18 to 30 in good health. Each CDR3 is given with its conserved first and last residue. A D gene is named only where the DNA matches it firmly. A row's size may be missing; if present it is once, few, many or a size class.

v_call: TRBV5-1
d_call: -
clone_size: -
j_call: TRBJ1-1
cdr3_nt: TGCGCCAGCAGCTTGGCCAGGGGCTCTGTGAACACTGAAGCTTTCTTT
cdr3_aa: CASSLARGSVNTEAFF

v_call: TRBV7-3
d_call: -
clone_size: few
j_call: TRBJ2-7
cdr3_nt: TGTGCCAGCAGCTTAACGACTAACCACGAGCAGTACTTC
cdr3_aa: CASSLTTNHEQYF

v_call: TRBV7-2
d_call: -
clone_size: few
j_call: TRBJ2-3
cdr3_nt: TGTGCCAGCAGCTTAAAGCCCAGGCCCACTAGCACAGATACGCAGTATTTT
cdr3_aa: CASSLKPRPTSTDTQYF

v_call: TRBV7-2
d_call: TRBD1
clone_size: -
j_call: TRBJ2-7
cdr3_nt: TGTGCCAGCAGCCAGGGGGCTGACGGCGAGCAGTACTTC
cdr3_aa: CASSQGADGEQYF

v_call: TRBV28
d_call: TRBD2
clone_size: -
j_call: TRBJ2-3
cdr3_nt: TGTGCCAGCAGTTTGGCTAGCGGGGGGTCAGATACGCAGTATTTT
cdr3_aa: CASSLASGGSDTQYF

v_call: TRBV5-1
d_call: -
clone_size: -
j_call: TRBJ1-1
cdr3_nt: TGCGCCAGCAGCGACGACCCCGGCGGGTTTATGGCCGACACTGAAGCTTTCTTT
cdr3_aa: CASSDDPGGFMADTEAFF

v_call: TRBV6-6
d_call: -
clone_size: -
j_call: TRBJ1-2
cdr3_nt: TGTGCCAGCAGTTACGCGAGTAGGGACTATGGCCACACCTTC
cdr3_aa: CASSYASRDYGHTF

v_call: TRBV5-1
d_call: -
clone_size: -
j_call: TRBJ1-2
cdr3_nt: TGCGCCAGCAGCTCGGACTCTACTCCTTCGGGTGGCTACACCTTC
cdr3_aa: CASSSDSTPSGGYTF

v_call: TRBV7-9
d_call: TRBD1
clone_size: -
j_call: TRBJ1-1
cdr3_nt: TGTGCCAGCAGCCGCCAAGGGACAGTCTCTGCTTCTGAAGCTTTCTTT
cdr3_aa: CASSRQGTVSASEAFF

v_call: TRBV7-2
d_call: TRBD1
clone_size: many
j_call: TRBJ2-1
cdr3_nt: TGTGCCAGCAGCTTTACCGGGACAGAGAATGAGCAGTTCTTC
cdr3_aa: CASSFTGTENEQFF

v_call: TRBV11-3
d_call: -
clone_size: few
j_call: TRBJ2-3
cdr3_nt: TGTGCCAGCAGCTTAGTTTCGGGGGCCCACCCAGATACGCAGTATTTT
cdr3_aa: CASSLVSGAHPDTQYF

v_call: TRBV7-2
d_call: TRBD2
clone_size: few
j_call: TRBJ2-3
cdr3_nt: TGTGCCAGCAGCTCCCAACTAGCGGGGGGGCTAACAGATACGCAGTATTTT
cdr3_aa: CASSSQLAGGLTDTQYF

v_call: TRBV4-3
d_call: -
clone_size: -
j_call: TRBJ2-3
cdr3_nt: TGCGCCGGCAGCCAAGGATGGCCTAGCACAGATACGCAGTATTTT
cdr3_aa: CAGSQGWPSTDTQYF

v_call: TRBV6-6
d_call: -
clone_size: few
j_call: TRBJ2-1
cdr3_nt: TGTGCCAGCAATGCCGAAGGGTCTTACAATGAGCAGTTCTTC
cdr3_aa: CASNAEGSYNEQFF

v_call: TRBV5-5
d_call: TRBD1
clone_size: -
j_call: TRBJ1-1
cdr3_nt: TGTGCCAGCAGCGGTACGACAGGGAGCACTGAAGCTTTCTTT
cdr3_aa: CASSGTTGSTEAFF

v_call: TRBV12-3/TRBV12-4
d_call: -
clone_size: -
j_call: TRBJ1-2
cdr3_nt: TGTGCCAGCAGAAAAGCCCAGGGTCGGGGTGGCTACACCTTC
cdr3_aa: CASRKAQGRGGYTF

v_call: TRBV2
d_call: -
clone_size: once
j_call: TRBJ1-1
cdr3_nt: TGTGCCAGCAGGGTTCACAGGAACACTGAAGCTTTCTTT
cdr3_aa: CASRVHRNTEAFF

v_call: TRBV24-1
d_call: TRBD2
clone_size: once
j_call: TRBJ2-5
cdr3_nt: TGTGCCACCAGTGAGAGCGGGATAGAGACCCAGTACTTC
cdr3_aa: CATSESGIETQYF

v_call: TRBV4-3
d_call: -
clone_size: few
j_call: TRBJ1-2
cdr3_nt: TGCGCCAGCAGCCAAGATCCTAGTCGGAACTATGGCTACACCTTC
cdr3_aa: CASSQDPSRNYGYTF

v_call: TRBV29-1
d_call: -
clone_size: -
j_call: TRBJ1-1
cdr3_nt: TGCAGCGCTGGGGGGACCCCTGAAGCTTTCTTT
cdr3_aa: CSAGGTPEAFF

v_call: TRBV10-3
d_call: TRBD2
clone_size: many
j_call: TRBJ2-3
cdr3_nt: TGTGCCATCAGCGCTTCCGGGACTAGCGGCACAGATACGCAGTATTTT
cdr3_aa: CAISASGTSGTDTQYF

v_call: TRBV3-1
d_call: TRBD1
clone_size: -
j_call: TRBJ1-1
cdr3_nt: TGTGCCAGCAGACACTCGGACAGGGCGAACACTGAAGCTTTCTTT
cdr3_aa: CASRHSDRANTEAFF

v_call: TRBV5-6
d_call: -
clone_size: -
j_call: TRBJ2-4
cdr3_nt: TGTGCCAGCAGCTTGGGCAGCGGGCCAAAAAACATTCAGTACTTC
cdr3_aa: CASSLGSGPKNIQYF

v_call: TRBV9
d_call: -
clone_size: -
j_call: TRBJ2-3
cdr3_nt: TGTGCCAGCAGCGGAACAGGGAGAACGACAGATACGCAGTATTTT
cdr3_aa: CASSGTGRTTDTQYF

v_call: TRBV29-1
d_call: -
clone_size: -
j_call: TRBJ2-6
cdr3_nt: TGCAGCGTTGCGGGGTCTGGGGCCAACGTCCTGACTTTC
cdr3_aa: CSVAGSGANVLTF

v_call: TRBV12-3/TRBV12-4
d_call: -
clone_size: few
j_call: TRBJ2-2
cdr3_nt: TGTGCCAGCAGTTCCTGGGACACCGGGGAGCTGTTTTTT
cdr3_aa: CASSSWDTGELFF

v_call: TRBV6-5
d_call: -
clone_size: -
j_call: TRBJ1-1
cdr3_nt: TGTGCCGTCGGGTCGAACACTGAAGCTTTCTTT
cdr3_aa: CAVGSNTEAFF

v_call: TRBV7-2
d_call: -
clone_size: many
j_call: TRBJ2-3
cdr3_nt: TGTGCCAGCAGCTTATCCCCAGCGGATACGCAGTATTTT
cdr3_aa: CASSLSPADTQYF

v_call: TRBV4-2
d_call: -
clone_size: many
j_call: TRBJ1-2
cdr3_nt: TGTGCCAGCAGCCAAGATAGACAGGCGACCCCTTACACCTTC
cdr3_aa: CASSQDRQATPYTF